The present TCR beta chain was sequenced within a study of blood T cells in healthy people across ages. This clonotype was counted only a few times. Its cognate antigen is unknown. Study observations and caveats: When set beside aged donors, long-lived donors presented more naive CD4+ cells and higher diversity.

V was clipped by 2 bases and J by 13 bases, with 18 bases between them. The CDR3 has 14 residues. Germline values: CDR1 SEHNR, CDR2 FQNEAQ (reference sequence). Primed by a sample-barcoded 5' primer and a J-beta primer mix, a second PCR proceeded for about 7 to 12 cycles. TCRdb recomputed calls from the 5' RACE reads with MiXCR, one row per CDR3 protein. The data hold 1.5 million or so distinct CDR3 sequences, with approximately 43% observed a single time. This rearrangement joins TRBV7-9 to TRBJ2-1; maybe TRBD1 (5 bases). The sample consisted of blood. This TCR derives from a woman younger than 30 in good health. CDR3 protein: CASSLTSGRDNQFF. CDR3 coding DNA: TGTGCCAGCAGCTTAACTTCGGGCAGGGATAATCAGTTCTTC. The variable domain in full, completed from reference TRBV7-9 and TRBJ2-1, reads DTGVSQNPRHKITKRGQNVTFRCDPISEHNRLYWYRQTLGQGPEFLTYFQNEAQLEKSRLLSDRFSAERPKGSFSTLEIQRTEQGDSAMYLCASSLTSGRDNQFFGPGTRLTVL.